This TCR beta chain came from a study of shared clonotypes between healthy human individuals (dated by TCRdb to 2020 to 2022). With respect to the entire study: A few men and two women, aged 18 to 49 years, made up the cohort. To increase sequencing depth and limit assay-specific biases, TCR repertoire library preparation and sequencing were carried out by different laboratories using diverse techniques. Each donor's leukapheresis produced roughly between roughly 0.85 and 9.5 billion PBMCs. For each donor, three plates each were used for CD4 naive and CD4 memory, two plates were used for CD8 naive, and one plate was used for CD8 memory. The study deeply sequenced blood TCR repertoires of five healthy adults to estimate repertoire size and the extent of clonotype sharing between individuals.

The germline V gene provides CDR1 SGDLS and CDR2 YYNGEE. The CDR3 runs 16 amino acids, cysteine and phenylalanine included. The read is trimmed to its CDR3 DNA, 48 bases read in frame from base 1. For this chain, trimming is 0 bases at the V end and 7 bases at the J end, and the number of junction bases without a gene match is 9. Remarks on this clone: There is no known antigen for this receptor. Within one base of it there is no much larger clone, and no base qualities were kept.

Broad study findings and their caveats: Estimated clonotype richness was generally larger for naive than for memory subsets. Pairwise subsampling led to the expectation that sequencing depth would affect the degree of clonotype sharing among donors. Compared with non-shared clonotypes, the clonotypes found in all four sorted-subset donors had higher generation probabilities. Only blood was sampled, and tissue TCR repertoires likely differ from those in blood. Approximately 5% of naive CD4, 3% to 3.5% of naive CD8, approximately 2% of memory CD4, and over 0.35% of memory CD8 clonotypes were shared across several donors. Because the study included a small number of donors, the genetic and exposure-history diversity represented was limited. Rarefaction of sorted-subset datasets indicated incomplete sequencing despite the large sequencing depth.

The donors were healthy, HIV-negative adults who had no recently reported acute infections or vaccinations. Every donor was a Caucasian adult residing in Nashville, Tennessee, USA. CD8 memory samples combined magnetically selected CD45RO+ cells with CCR7-negative CD45RA+ effector memory (TemRA) cells. After blood collection by leukapheresis, PBMCs were isolated using Ficoll-Histopaque density gradient centrifugation and then cryopreserved in the vapor phase of liquid nitrogen. Purity and quantity of every magnetically sorted T cell population were checked by analytical flow cytometry. Genomic DNA was isolated from every sorted fraction and measured by UV absorbance on a Nanodrop 2000c. TCR CDR3 regions were amplified from genomic DNA by multiplex PCR using the deep immunoSEQ assay. Genomic DNA extracted from each cell subset was distributed evenly over all wells of several immunoSEQ 96-well plates, and each plate served as one replicate. For sorted subsets, each replicate PCR was loaded with about 0.2 ug genomic DNA, equivalent to approximately 33,000 T cell genomes. Purified libraries were quantified with a Qubit 3.0 fluorometer, sized on a Bioanalyzer 2100, and re-quantified with the KAPA Library Quantification kit. Every immunoSEQ 96-well plate was sequenced on a dedicated single-read 150-cycle Illumina NextSeq 550 flow cell. In the paper's pipeline: Because the immunoSEQ output included only junctional sequences and no quality scores, the filtering could not be the same as the filtering used for full-length reads. To assign V/J genes and CDR3, sequences were annotated against IMGT germline references using PyIR, a Python wrapper for IgBLAST v1.9. Reads were filtered out if the reads had weak V/J assignments (E-value above 1e-6), no CDR3, stop codons, out-of-frame junctions, or ambiguous translated residues. V3J clonotypes were defined by identical inferred V gene, J gene, and CDR3 amino acid sequence. Percentage overlap between repertoires was computed as shared unique clonotypes divided by the size of the smaller repertoire. RTK rarefaction, the Chao1 estimator, and Recon v2.1 estimates of unobserved clonotypes were used to assess repertoire richness. Generation probabilities for all TCRbeta clonotypes obtained by the gDNA method from a handful of donors were computed using OLGA. TCRdb took this table from immuneACCESS and kept in-frame rearrangements with V and J called. Such tables lack part of the clones; where checked against another copy, unresolved V genes explain under half of the gap, and the rest is unexplained. For V, J and clone size, that table is used; D and trimming come from the DNA. This sample gives around 370,000 clones in total; about 97% of them show up just once. The ten largest account for around 0.29% of the sample.

The TCR sequence derives from a young man in good health. Source material: memory CD8+ T cells sorted from blood. The cell subset or site label, as the study defines it: CD45RO+ cells pooled with CCR7-negative TemRA cells. The sequence links TRBV9 to TRBJ2-2; 7 middle bases align to TRBD2. CDR3 sequence: CASSVGGGGPGGELFF. The DNA sequence is TGTGCCAGCAGCGTAGGTGGGGGAGGGCCCGGCGGGGAGCTGTTTTTT.